This TCR beta chain was documented in a study of blood T cell repertoires in COVID-19. Study information: PBMCs, B-cell-depleted T cells, or T cells provided the cDNA or gDNA that made up the material.

As handled by the study authors: Amplification from reference gene primers served as the basis for estimated nucleated cell counts. Measured with immunoSEQ multiplex PCR; TCRdb has only the in-frame clones, and not every one. V and J calls and clone size are those listed in that table; D and trimming were worked out from the DNA. In the table there are tens of thousands of clones, roughly 90% of which are singletons. Germline loops: CDR1 SSHAT, CDR2 FNYEAQ (reference sequence). Trimming pared 3 bases from V and 4 bases from J, leaving 23 bases between. The CDR3 has 18 residues. The rearrangement joins TRBV7-7 to TRBJ2-3, with TRBD2 as a possible D gene (5 bases). This TCR was recovered from a man aged 45 to 65 with active or convalescent COVID-19. The sample was peripheral blood. CDR3 in amino acids: CASSFRFRTYSVSDTQYF. The CDR3 DNA is TGTGCCAGCAGCTTTCGTTTCCGGACTTATAGCGTTTCAGATACGCAGTATTTT.